The 6 T cell receptor beta chains below all came from one sample that was sequenced in a study of cytotoxic CD8 clonotypes in ibrutinib-treated CLL. TCRdb keeps only in-frame clones here, not all; method: immunoSEQ multiplex PCR. The sample includes roughly 220,000 clones, about three quarters of them seen just once. Specimen: PBMCs, collected after 12 months of ibrutinib treatment. All receptors derive from a human donor with chronic lymphocytic leukemia.

This clone was observed a few times. J is TRBJ2-7 and V is TRBV4-2; D might be TRBD2 (6 bases). The germline CDR1 and CDR2 sequences are LGHNA and YNFKEQ. The V and J ends lost 3 bases and 4 bases respectively, with 16 bases between them. The CDR3 consists of 15 residues. The CDR3 coding sequence is TGTGCCAGCAGCCAGGGAAGAGGGAGGATATACGAGCAGTACTTC. Encoded protein: CASSQGRGRIYEQYF.

This clone has just a few counts. This rearrangement joins TRBV6-5 to TRBJ2-6; D remains ambiguous. Germline values: CDR1 MNHEY, CDR2 SVGAGI. The CDR3 totals 16 residues. V was shortened by 0 bases and J by 10 bases, with 16 bases between the two germline ends. The CDR3, as DNA: TGTGCCAGCAGTTACTCGGCCAGGTCCTCAGTAAACGTCCTGACTTTC. The encoded protein is CASSYSARSSVNVLTF.

The rearrangement joins TRBV7-2 to TRBJ1-4; D is uncertain. V lost 2 bases, J lost 0 bases, and 16 bases lay in between. The germline CDR1 and CDR2 sequences are SGHTA and FQGNSA. The CDR3 sequence is 18 residues long. In DNA form, the CDR3 reads TGTGCCAGCAGCTTAAAAAGGTCCAGAGTCTCAACTAATGAAAAACTGTTTTTT. Protein: CASSLKRSRVSTNEKLFF.

The CDR3 is CASSPGQGSYEQYF. The DNA for the CDR3 is TGTGCCAGCAGCCCGGGACAGGGAAGTTACGAGCAGTACTTC. The chain has TRBV6-6 and TRBJ2-7; 9 bases match TRBD1. The CDR3 spans 14 residues. V dropped 6 bases and J dropped 4; count of bases not matched to a gene: 7. Germline CDR1 reads MNHNY; CDR2 reads SVGAGI (reference sequence).

This chain connects TRBV28 to TRBJ1-2; D call uncertain. The CDR3 is 14 amino acids. Germline lookup yields CDR1 MDHEN and CDR2 SYDVKM. V was trimmed by 7 bases and J by 2 bases, leaving 14 bases between them. CDR3 sequence: CASTPVEANYGYTF. DNA for the CDR3: TGTGCCAGCACCCCTGTGGAGGCCAACTATGGCTACACCTTC.

This rearrangement joins TRBV30 to TRBJ1-1; D may be TRBD1 (5 bases). V shed 2 bases and J shed 7 bases, with 11 bases lying between them. This CDR3 comprises 12 residues. Germline CDR1 is GTSNPN and CDR2 is SVGIG (reference sequence). The CDR3, as DNA: TGTGCCTGGAGTCAGGGATACGGTGAAGCTTTCTTT. It yields the protein CAWSQGYGEAFF.